This T cell receptor (beta chain) derives from a study of CD8 T cells in Susac syndrome. The table lists this clonotype with a count of one. The CDR3 runs to 16 residues. Per germline, CDR1 SGHRS and CDR2 YFSETQ. V trimming: 4 bases; J trimming: 8 bases; junction bases outside the gene matches: 7. Controls were healthy donors (matched for age and sex). CD8+ and CD4+ T cells were negatively isolated; TEMRA cells were FACS-enriched. RNA amounts of roughly 0.45 to 1 ug underwent reverse transcription with random hexamers. By means of immunoSEQ multiplex PCR, TCR beta CDR3 spanning 54 Vbeta and 13 Jbeta underwent amplification. Each CDR3 protein is one row after TCRdb ran MiXCR on the immunoSEQ multiplex PCR reads. The sample holds 120,000 or so distinct CDR3 sequences, about 96% seen once.

The chain employs TRBV5-1 and TRBJ2-2; 14 bases are shared with TRBD2. Sample: CD4+ T cells from PBMCs. This sequence originates from a human donor in good health. DNA for the CDR3: TGCGCCAGCAGCGCGGGACTAGCGGGAGCAAAAGGGGAGCTGTTTTTT. It translates to CASSAGLAGAKGELFF.